The rows below give T cell receptor beta chains drawn from one sample of a study of blood T cell repertoires in COVID-19. Assay used: immunoSEQ multiplex PCR; TCRdb lists only in-frame clones, some missing. The sample gives under 300,000 clones, roughly 84% of which show up once; 2% to 2.5% is in the top ten. Sequencing input: peripheral blood. These receptor sequences come from a woman aged 40-49 years who had recovered from COVID-19. The CDR3 runs from the conserved cysteine through the conserved F or W. Fields, in order: J gene, clone size, D gene, V gene, CDR3 DNA, CDR3 protein. A D gene is named only where the DNA matches it firmly. Clone size is stated in some rows and not others, as once, few, many or a class when expanded.

TRBJ2-7 . TRBD2 TRBV29-1 TGCAGCGTTCTACTAGCGGGAGGATCGTACGAGCAGTACTTC CSVLLAGGSYEQYF
TRBJ1-1 . TRBD1 TRBV24-1 TGTGCCACCAGCGGGACAGGGGGCATGAACACTGAAGCTTTCTTT CATSGTGGMNTEAFF
TRBJ2-5 . TRBD2 TRBV28 TGTGCCAGCAGTTCCTCTAGCGGGGGGGCCCGGTTGGAGACCCAGTACTTC CASSSSSGGARLETQYF
TRBJ2-6 . . TRBV19 TGTGCCAGTAGTATTGAAGCGACAGTGTCTCCTGGGGCCAACGTCCTGACTTTC CASSIEATVSPGANVLTF
TRBJ2-7 . . TRBV5-6 TGTGCCAGCAGCTCACGGACGGGGACCTACGAGCAGTACTTC CASSSRTGTYEQYF
TRBJ1-5 few TRBD1 TRBV7-9 TGTGCCAGCAGCTTAGGACAGGGGGATTATCAGCCCCAGCATTTT CASSLGQGDYQPQHF
TRBJ2-7 once TRBD1 TRBV11-2 TGTGCCAGCAGCTTAGGGACAGGAGGCATAGGCGAGCAGTACTTC CASSLGTGGIGEQYF
TRBJ1-2 . . TRBV25-1 TGTGCCAGCAGTGACAGGATATATGGCTACACCTTC CASSDRIYGYTF
TRBJ1-5 few TRBD1 TRBV2 TGTGCCAGTGGACGGACAGGGGTTTCGGAAGCCCAGCATTTT CASGRTGVSEAQHF
TRBJ2-1 . TRBD1 TRBV11-2 TGTGCCAGCAGCGCGAGGACAGGGCACAATGAGCAGTTCTTC CASSARTGHNEQFF
TRBJ2-5 . . TRBV4-1 TGCGCCAGCAGCAACAAAGAGACCCAGTACTTC CASSNKETQYF
TRBJ1-2 . . TRBV25-1 TGTGCCAGCGCGGCCCCGGGGGGGGGCTGGGGCTACACCTTC CASAAPGGGWGYTF
TRBJ2-3 . . TRBV5-1 TGCGCCAGCAGCCAACGAAGCGGAGAAGCAGATACGCAGTATTTT CASSQRSGEADTQYF
TRBJ1-1 . . TRBV30 TGTGCCTGGGGCAGGGGAGGGGCGGCTGAAGCTTTCTTT CAWGRGGAAEAFF
TRBJ2-2 . . TRBV24-1 TGTGCCACCACGACAGGATACACCGGGGAGCTGTTTTTT CATTTGYTGELFF
TRBJ1-2 . TRBD1 TRBV23-1 TGCGCCAGCAGGGGACAGGGTAAAGGCTACACCTTC CASRGQGKGYTF
TRBJ2-1 . TRBD2 TRBV9 TGTGCCAGCAGCGTAGCTTCTCTACGGGGGGGCTCGAATGAGCAGTTCTTC CASSVASLRGGSNEQFF
TRBJ1-2 . TRBD1 TRBV7-9 TGTGCCAGCAGTTCTGGACAGGCGAGGGACTATGGCTACACCTTC CASSSGQARDYGYTF
TRBJ1-2 . . TRBV3-1/TRBV3-2 TGTGCCAGCAGCCCCATCCCCGGGGGGTATGGCTACACCTTC CASSPIPGGYGYTF
TRBJ2-1 . TRBD2 TRBV5-1 TGCGCCAGCAGCCCCATCGGACAGGCTAGGCGGGAGGGACATGAGCAGTTCTTC CASSPIGQARREGHEQFF
TRBJ1-2 . TRBD1 TRBV28 TGTGCCAGCAGCCTAGGACAGGGAGGCTATGGCTACACCTTC CASSLGQGGYGYTF
TRBJ2-1 . TRBD2 TRBV19 TGTGCCAGTAGTATAGGCCTTGGGCGGGGACTAGCGGGAGGGGGGTCCTACAATGAGCAGTTCTTC CASSIGLGRGLAGGGSYNEQFF
TRBJ2-7 . . TRBV19 TGTGCCAGTAGTAAAGGGGGGGCGTTAAACGAGCAGTACTTC CASSKGGALNEQYF
TRBJ1-1 . . TRBV19 TGTGCCAGTTACGCCTACTCTGGGGCGACTGAAGCTTTCTTT CASYAYSGATEAFF
TRBJ2-3 few TRBD2 TRBV9 TGTGCCAGCAGCGTCATGACTAGCGGGGATACGCAGTATTTT CASSVMTSGDTQYF
TRBJ1-4 few . TRBV7-9 TGTGCCAGCAGCTCCGGACAGACTCGGAGTGAAAAACTGTTTTTT CASSSGQTRSEKLFF
TRBJ1-1 . . TRBV5-4 TGTGCCAGCAGCTTGGCCATTGGCAGGGTGAGCACTGAAGCTTTCTTT CASSLAIGRVSTEAFF
TRBJ2-7 . . TRBV18 TGTGCCAGCTCACCAAGAGAGGAACGCGAGCAGTACTTC CASSPREEREQYF
TRBJ1-3 . . TRBV2 TGTGCCAGCAGTGAAGTCGAAAGGGGTCTGGGAAACACCATATATTTT CASSEVERGLGNTIYF